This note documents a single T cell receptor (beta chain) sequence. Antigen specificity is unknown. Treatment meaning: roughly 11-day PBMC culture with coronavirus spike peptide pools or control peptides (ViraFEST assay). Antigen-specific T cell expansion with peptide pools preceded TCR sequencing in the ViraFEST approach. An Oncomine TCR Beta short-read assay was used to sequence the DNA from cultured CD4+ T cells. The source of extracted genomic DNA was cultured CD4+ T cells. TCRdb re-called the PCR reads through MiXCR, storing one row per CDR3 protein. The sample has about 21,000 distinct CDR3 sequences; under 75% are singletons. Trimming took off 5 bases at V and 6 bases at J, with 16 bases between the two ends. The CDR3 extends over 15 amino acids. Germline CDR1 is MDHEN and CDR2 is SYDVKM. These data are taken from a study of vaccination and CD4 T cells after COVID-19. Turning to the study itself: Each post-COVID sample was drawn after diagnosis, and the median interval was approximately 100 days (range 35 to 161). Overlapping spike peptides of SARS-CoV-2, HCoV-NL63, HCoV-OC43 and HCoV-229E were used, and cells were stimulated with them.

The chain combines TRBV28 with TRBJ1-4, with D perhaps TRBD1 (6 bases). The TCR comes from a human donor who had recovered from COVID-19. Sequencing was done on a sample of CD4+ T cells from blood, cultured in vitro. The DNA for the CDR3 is TGTGCCAGCAGTCCACAACAGGGAGGAGATGAAAAACTGTTTTTT. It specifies CASSPQQGGDEKLFF. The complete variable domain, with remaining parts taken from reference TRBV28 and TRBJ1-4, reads DVKVTQSSRYLVKRTGEKVFLECVQDMDHENMFWYRQDPGLGLRLIYFSYDVKMKEKGDIPEGYSVSREKKERFSLILESASTNQTSMYLCASSPQQGGDEKLFFGSGTQLSVL.